The 15 T cell receptor beta chains below all came from one sample that was sequenced in a study of blood T cell repertoires in COVID-19. The protocol was immunoSEQ multiplex PCR, while the TCRdb copy is restricted to in-frame clones and leaves out a portion. The sample lists about 110,000 clones, 84% occurring once. The specimen was peripheral blood. Source of these receptors: a woman aged 45 to 65 with acute or convalescent COVID-19.

V and J are TRBV6-5 and TRBJ1-1, with 7 bases lining up with TRBD1. Germline assignment: CDR1 MNHEY and CDR2 SVGAGI. The CDR3 is made up of 15 amino acids. The V and J ends lost 7 bases and 3 bases, in that order; junction bases with no gene match: 11. The chain's CDR3 is CASKRDGTAYTEAFF. As DNA, the CDR3 is TGTGCCAGCAAAAGGGATGGGACAGCGTACACTGAAGCTTTCTTT.

Concerning this clone itself: Other DNA sequences in the sample encode the same CDR3. The chain uses TRBV19 and TRBJ1-1; 9 nucleotides match TRBD1. CDR1 and CDR2 (germline): LNHDA, SQIVND (reference sequence). Trimming took 1 base from V and 12 from J; bases not matched to a gene: 12. The CDR3 is made up of 15 amino acids. CDR3 coding DNA: TGTGCCAGTAGTATAGGACGAGGACAGGGGACCCCTCCTTTCTTT. This codes for CASSIGRGQGTPPFF.

The table lists this clone with a count of one. The CDR3 DNA follows: TGCGCCAGCAGCTTGGCGGACATTAACTATGGCTACACCTTC. Protein: CASSLADINYGYTF. The V gene is TRBV5-1, the J gene TRBJ1-2; a possible D gene is TRBD1 (5 bases). V was pared by 0 bases and J by 1 base, with 7 bases between. The CDR3 is 14 amino acids. Per germline, CDR1 SGHRS and CDR2 YFSETQ. The full variable domain, completed using reference TRBV5-1 and TRBJ1-2, is KAGVTQTPRYLIKTRGQQVTLSCSPISGHRSVSWYQQTPGQGLQFLFEYFSETQRNKGNFPGRFSGRQFSNSRSEMNVSTLELGDSALYLCASSLADINYGYTFGSGTRLTVV.

J is TRBJ1-2 and V is TRBV10-3; the D gene is possibly TRBD1 (6 bases). The germline CDR1 and CDR2 sequences are ENHRY and SYGVKD. The CDR3 sequence is 16 residues long. V was trimmed by 0 bases and J by 7 bases, leaving 18 bases between them. CDR3 bases: TGTGCCATCAGTGAGTCAACGGGCTCAGGGGTCGGTGGCTACACCTTC. This gives the protein CAISESTGSGVGGYTF.

J is TRBJ1-2 and V is TRBV6-5; possible D gene TRBD1, 6 bases. Per the germline V gene, CDR1 is MNHEY and CDR2 is SVGAGI. The CDR3 contains 13 residues. V shed 2 bases and J shed 4 bases, with 8 bases lying between them. The CDR3 here is CASSYDRSYGYTF. The CDR3 nucleotides read TGTGCCAGCAGTTACGACAGGTCCTATGGCTACACCTTC.

V usage is TRBV10-2 and J usage is TRBJ1-1; D may be TRBD1 (5 bases). CDR1 and CDR2 (germline): WSHSY, SAAADI. There are 13 residues in the CDR3. The V and J ends lost 9 bases and 3 bases respectively, with 14 bases between them. This CDR3 reads CASSLQGDTEAFF. CDR3 DNA: TGCGCCAGTTCTCTCCAGGGCGACACTGAAGCTTTCTTT.

The genes are TRBV18 and TRBJ1-1, with 8 bases aligning to TRBD1. The length of the CDR3 is 17 residues. Looked up from germline, CDR1 is KGHSH and CDR2 is LQKENI. Trimming cost V 4 bases and J 3 bases; bases outside gene matches: 13. This chain's CDR3 is CASSRLGQGGSYTEAFF. DNA of the CDR3: TGTGCCAGCTCACGACTCGGACAGGGAGGGAGTTACACTGAAGCTTTCTTT.

Worth noting for this clone: At one end, the junction sequence differs from germline, possibly due to a read error. CDR3 nucleotides: TGTGCCCGGAGTGACCTCGACAGGGGGCATAATGAAAAACTGTTTTTT. Protein product: CARSDLDRGHNEKLFF. The V and J genes are TRBV30 and TRBJ1-4, with 10 positions matching TRBD1. The CDR3 is made up of 16 amino acids. Germline CDR1 and CDR2: GTSNPN and SVGIG (reference sequence).

The chain joins TRBV3-1 (or the pseudogene TRBV3-2) to TRBJ2-3; 8 nucleotides align to TRBD2. V shed 1 base, J shed 4 bases, and the junction held 10 bases outside the gene matches. This CDR3 is built from 17 residues. Germline CDR1 reads LGHDT; CDR2 reads YNNKEL (reference sequence). The CDR3 is CASSQGSWRGEPDTQYF. As DNA, the CDR3 is TGTGCCAGCAGCCAAGGTAGTTGGCGGGGGGAACCAGATACGCAGTATTTT.

DNA of the CDR3: TGTGCCACCAGCACACTTGAGAGGGACAGGGATAATGGCTACACCTTC. Its translation: CATSTLERDRDNGYTF. The rearrangement uses TRBV15 and TRBJ1-2; 9 bases map to TRBD1. The V and J ends lost 4 bases and 6 bases, in that order; junction bases with no gene match: 12. Germline V CDR1 and CDR2: LNHNV, YYDKDF (reference sequence). CDR3 length: 16 amino acids.

This chain links TRBV4-1 with TRBJ1-1; 7 nucleotides match TRBD1. CDR1 MGHRA and CDR2 YSYEKL come from the germline V gene. The CDR3 covers 17 residues. The junction had 8 bases not matched to a gene; V was cut back by 0 bases and J by 1 base. The CDR3 region is CASSQELGYRGNTEAFF. The CDR3 coding sequence is TGCGCCAGCAGCCAAGAGTTGGGGTACAGGGGGAACACTGAAGCTTTCTTT.

This clone has just one count. The chain joins TRBV7-9 to TRBJ2-3, with TRBD1 identical over 7 bases. CDR1 and CDR2 from the germline V gene are SEHNR and FQNEAQ (reference sequence). V shed 0 bases and J 3 bases; nucleotides not matched to a gene: 3. The CDR3 has 15 residues. The CDR3 DNA reads as TGTGCCAGCAGCTTAGCCGGGACAGCAACAGATACGCAGTATTTT. Its translation: CASSLAGTATDTQYF. Filled out from reference TRBV7-9 and TRBJ2-3, the complete variable domain reads DTGVSQNPRHKITKRGQNVTFRCDPISEHNRLYWYRQTLGQGPEFLTYFQNEAQLEKSRLLSDRFSAERPKGSFSTLEIQRTEQGDSAMYLCASSLAGTATDTQYFGPGTRLTVL.

The chain uses TRBV30 and TRBJ1-1; the D is unclear. The germline gives CDR1 GTSNPN, CDR2 SVGIG (reference sequence). Trimming took 3 bases from V and 6 from J, leaving 5 bases between them. CDR3 length: 10 amino acids. The CDR3 here is CAWRGAEAFF. The CDR3 nucleotides read TGTGCCTGGAGGGGAGCTGAAGCTTTCTTT.

In this sample, this clone turned up once. This chain connects TRBV18 to TRBJ1-6; 8 bases fit TRBD1. The CDR3 sequence is 19 residues long. V was clipped by 6 bases and J by 10 bases; unmatched bases: 23. Per germline, CDR1 KGHSH and CDR2 LQKENI. The CDR3 loop is CASSRVWTGKGLIKSPLHF. CDR3 coding DNA: TGTGCCAGCTCCCGGGTGTGGACAGGGAAAGGGCTAATTAAATCACCCCTCCACTTT.

In this sample, this clone turned up a few times. V gene TRBV5-1 combines with J gene TRBJ1-6; D might be TRBD1 (6 bases). In germline, CDR1 is SGHRS, CDR2 YFSETQ. CDR3 length: 19 residues. V was cut by 2 bases and J by 5 bases, with 23 bases left in between. CDR3 nucleotide sequence: TGCGCCAGCAGCTTCCTACACCACCAGGGGAATTCGGATAATTCACCCCTCCACTTT. The encoded protein is CASSFLHHQGNSDNSPLHF.